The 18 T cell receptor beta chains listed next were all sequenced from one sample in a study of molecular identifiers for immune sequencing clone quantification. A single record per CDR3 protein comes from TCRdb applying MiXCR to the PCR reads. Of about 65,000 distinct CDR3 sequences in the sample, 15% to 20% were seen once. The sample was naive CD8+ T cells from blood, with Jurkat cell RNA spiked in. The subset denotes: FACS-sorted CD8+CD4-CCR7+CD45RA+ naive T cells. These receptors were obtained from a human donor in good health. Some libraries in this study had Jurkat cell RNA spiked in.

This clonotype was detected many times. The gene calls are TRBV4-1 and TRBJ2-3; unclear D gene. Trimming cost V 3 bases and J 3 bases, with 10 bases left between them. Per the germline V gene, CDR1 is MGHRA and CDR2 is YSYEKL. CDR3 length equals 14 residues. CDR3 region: CASSQVVSTDTQYF. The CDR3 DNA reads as TGCGCCAGCAGCCAGGTGGTTTCAACAGATACGCAGTATTTT.

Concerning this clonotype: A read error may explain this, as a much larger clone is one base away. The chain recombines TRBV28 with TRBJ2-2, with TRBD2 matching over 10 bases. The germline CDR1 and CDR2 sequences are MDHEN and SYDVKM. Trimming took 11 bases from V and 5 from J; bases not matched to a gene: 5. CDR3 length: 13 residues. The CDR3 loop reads CAAPSGGTGELFF. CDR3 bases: TGTGCCGCTCCTAGCGGGGGTACCGGGGAGCTGTTTTTT.

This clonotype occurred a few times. CDR3: CSAPAQGFLGSYEQYF. CDR3 sequence (DNA): TGCAGTGCTCCTGCCCAGGGTTTCCTCGGATCCTACGAGCAGTACTTC. The rearrangement links TRBV20-1 to TRBJ2-7; possibly TRBD1 for D (5 bases). Germline V gene data show CDR1 as DFQATT and CDR2 as SNEGSKA (reference sequence). This CDR3 is 16 amino acids long. V shed 5 bases and J shed 1 base, with 21 bases lying between them.

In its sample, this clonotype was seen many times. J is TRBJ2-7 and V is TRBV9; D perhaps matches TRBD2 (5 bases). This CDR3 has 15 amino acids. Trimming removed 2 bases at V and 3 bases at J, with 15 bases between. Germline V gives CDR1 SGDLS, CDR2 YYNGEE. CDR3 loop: CASSVGLERNYEQYF. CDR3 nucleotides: TGTGCCAGCAGCGTCGGGCTGGAGCGGAACTACGAGCAGTACTTC.

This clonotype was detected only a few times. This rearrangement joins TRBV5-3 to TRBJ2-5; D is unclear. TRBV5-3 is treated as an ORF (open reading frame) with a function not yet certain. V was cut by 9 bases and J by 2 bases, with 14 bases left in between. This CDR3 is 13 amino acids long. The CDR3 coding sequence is TGTGCCACCCCGTGGGCGGCTCAAGAGACCCAGTACTTC. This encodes CATPWAAQETQYF.

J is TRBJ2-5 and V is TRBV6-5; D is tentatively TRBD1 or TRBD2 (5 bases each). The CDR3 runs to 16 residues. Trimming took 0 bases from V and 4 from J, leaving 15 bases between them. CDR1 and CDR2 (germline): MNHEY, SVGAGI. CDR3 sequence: CASSYSGVRGGETQYF. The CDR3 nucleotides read TGTGCCAGCAGTTACTCGGGGGTCCGGGGTGGAGAGACCCAGTACTTC.

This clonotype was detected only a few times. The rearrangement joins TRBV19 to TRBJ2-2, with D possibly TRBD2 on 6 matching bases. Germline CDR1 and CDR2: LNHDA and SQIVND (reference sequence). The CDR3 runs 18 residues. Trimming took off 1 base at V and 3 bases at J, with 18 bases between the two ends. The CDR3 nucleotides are TGTGCCAGTAGTATAGGGGGCCGACGGGAGCGGGACACCGGGGAGCTGTTTTTT. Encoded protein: CASSIGGRRERDTGELFF.

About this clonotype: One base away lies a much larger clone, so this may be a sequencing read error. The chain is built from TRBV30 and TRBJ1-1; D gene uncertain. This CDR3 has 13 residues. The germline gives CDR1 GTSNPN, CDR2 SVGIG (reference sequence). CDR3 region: CASDGIMNTEALF. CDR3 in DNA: TGTGCCTCAGACGGGATCATGAACACTGAAGCTCTCTTT.

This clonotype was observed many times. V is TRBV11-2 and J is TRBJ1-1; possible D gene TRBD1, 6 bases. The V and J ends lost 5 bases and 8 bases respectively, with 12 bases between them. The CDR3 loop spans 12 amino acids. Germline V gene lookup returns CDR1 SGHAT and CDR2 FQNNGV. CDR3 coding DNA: TGTGCCAGCAGCCACACAGGGAGAGAAGCTTTCTTT. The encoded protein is CASSHTGREAFF.

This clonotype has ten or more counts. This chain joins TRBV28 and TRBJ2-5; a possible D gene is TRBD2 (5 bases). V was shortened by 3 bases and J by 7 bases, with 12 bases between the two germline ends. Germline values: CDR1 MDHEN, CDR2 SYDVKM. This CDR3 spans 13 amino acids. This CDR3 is CASSFGNLATQYF. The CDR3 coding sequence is TGTGCCAGCAGTTTCGGGAACCTGGCGACCCAGTACTTC.

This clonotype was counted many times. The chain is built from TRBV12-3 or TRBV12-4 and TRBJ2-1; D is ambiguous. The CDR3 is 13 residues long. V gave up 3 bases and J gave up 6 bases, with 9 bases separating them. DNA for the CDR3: TGTGCCAGCAGTTTCTCAACACCCAATGAGCAGTTCTTC. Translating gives CASSFSTPNEQFF.

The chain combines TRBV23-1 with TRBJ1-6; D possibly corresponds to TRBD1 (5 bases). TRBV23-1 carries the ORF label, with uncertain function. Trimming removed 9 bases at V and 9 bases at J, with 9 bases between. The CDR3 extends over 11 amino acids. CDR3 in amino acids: CARRGSSPLHF. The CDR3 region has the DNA TGCGCCAGACGGGGGTCTTCACCCCTCCACTTT.

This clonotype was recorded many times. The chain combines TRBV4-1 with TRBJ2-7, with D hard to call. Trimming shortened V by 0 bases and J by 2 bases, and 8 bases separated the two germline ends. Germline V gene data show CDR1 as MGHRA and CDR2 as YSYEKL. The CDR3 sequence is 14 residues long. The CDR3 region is CASSQEWPPYEQYF. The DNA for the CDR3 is TGCGCCAGCAGCCAAGAATGGCCGCCCTACGAGCAGTACTTC.

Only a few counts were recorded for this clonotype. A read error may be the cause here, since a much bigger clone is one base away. The CDR3 here is CANSPLAGRDTQYF. The CDR3 DNA follows: TGTGCCAATAGTCCACTAGCGGGACGAGATACGCAGTATTTT. This rearrangement joins TRBV19 to TRBJ2-3; the match to TRBD2 covers 10 bases. The CDR3 has 14 amino acids. The germline V gene encodes CDR1 LNHDA and CDR2 SQIVND (reference sequence).

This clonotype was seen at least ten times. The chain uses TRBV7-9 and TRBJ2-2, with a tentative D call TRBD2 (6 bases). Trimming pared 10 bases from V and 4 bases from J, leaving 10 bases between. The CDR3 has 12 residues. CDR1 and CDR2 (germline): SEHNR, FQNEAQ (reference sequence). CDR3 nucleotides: TGTGCCAAAGGGAGGAGCACCGGGGAGCTGTTTTTT. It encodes CAKGRSTGELFF. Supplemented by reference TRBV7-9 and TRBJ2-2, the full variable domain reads DTGVSQNPRHKITKRGQNVTFRCDPISEHNRLYWYRQTLGQGPEFLTYFQNEAQLEKSRLLSDRFSAERPKGSFSTLEIQRTEQGDSAMYLCAKGRSTGELFFGEGSRLTVL.

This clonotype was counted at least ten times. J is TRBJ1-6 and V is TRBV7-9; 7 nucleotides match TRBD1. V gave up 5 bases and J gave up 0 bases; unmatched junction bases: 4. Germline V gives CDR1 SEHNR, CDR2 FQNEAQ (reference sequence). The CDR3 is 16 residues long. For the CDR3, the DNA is TGTGCCAGCAGCCCGGACAGGAGCTCCTATAATTCACCCCTCCACTTT. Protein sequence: CASSPDRSSYNSPLHF.

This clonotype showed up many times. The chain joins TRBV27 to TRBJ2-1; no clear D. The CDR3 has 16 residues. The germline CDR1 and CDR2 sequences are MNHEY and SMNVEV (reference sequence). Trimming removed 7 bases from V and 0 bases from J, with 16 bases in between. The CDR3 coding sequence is TGTGCCAGCACAGAAATTGGCGGCCACTCCTACAATGAGCAGTTCTTC. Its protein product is CASTEIGGHSYNEQFF.

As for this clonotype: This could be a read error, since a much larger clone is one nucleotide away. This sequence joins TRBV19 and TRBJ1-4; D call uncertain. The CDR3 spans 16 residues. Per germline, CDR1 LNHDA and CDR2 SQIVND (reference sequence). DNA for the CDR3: TGTGCCGGTAGTGATTTGGTTGCGCCTCTTGGGGAAAAACTGTTTTTT. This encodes CAGSDLVAPLGEKLFF.